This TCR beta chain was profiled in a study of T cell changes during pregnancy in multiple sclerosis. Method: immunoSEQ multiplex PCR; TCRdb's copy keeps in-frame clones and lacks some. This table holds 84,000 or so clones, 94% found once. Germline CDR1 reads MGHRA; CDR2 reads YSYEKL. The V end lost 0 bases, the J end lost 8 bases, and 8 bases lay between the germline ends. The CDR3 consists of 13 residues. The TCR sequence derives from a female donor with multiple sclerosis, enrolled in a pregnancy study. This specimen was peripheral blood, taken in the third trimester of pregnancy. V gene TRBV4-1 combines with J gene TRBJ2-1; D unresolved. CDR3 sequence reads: CASSQDPRDEQFF. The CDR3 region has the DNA TGCGCCAGCAGCCAAGATCCACGGGATGAGCAGTTCTTC.